One sample yielded the 3 T cell receptor beta chains listed below, sequenced in a study of T cells in localized non-small cell lung cancer. Some clones are missing from TCRdb's copy, which holds only in-frame ones; the method was immunoSEQ multiplex PCR. The sample holds about 25,000 clones, 75% to 90% seen once. The specimen comprised peripheral blood, sampled before any cancer treatment. The receptors stem from a female donor over 55 with stage I lung adenocarcinoma.

The chain carries TRBV19 and TRBJ2-1, with D perhaps matching TRBD2 (5 bases). Trimming left V 7 bases short and J 4 bases short, with 11 bases between. The CDR3 sequence is 13 residues long. Per the germline V gene, CDR1 is LNHDA and CDR2 is SQIVND (reference sequence). The CDR3 DNA is TGTGCCAGTACACGGGGTAGGTACAATGAGCAGTTCTTC. Its translation is CASTRGRYNEQFF. Supplemented by reference TRBV19 and TRBJ2-1, the full variable domain reads DGGITQSPKYLFRKEGQNVTLSCEQNLNHDAMYWYRQDPGQGLRLIYYSQIVNDFQKGDIAEGYSVSREKKESFPLTVTSAQKNPTAFYLCASTRGRYNEQFFGPGTRLTVL.

The rearrangement links TRBV19 to TRBJ1-3; the D is unclear. The CDR3 sequence is 13 residues long. V was clipped by 1 base and J by 4 bases, with 5 bases between them. Germline assignment: CDR1 LNHDA and CDR2 SQIVND (reference sequence). The CDR3: CASSIGYGNTIYF. The CDR3 nucleotides are TGTGCCAGTAGTATAGGGTACGGAAACACCATATATTTT.

The rearrangement joins TRBV4-1 to TRBJ1-5, with a possible D match to TRBD1 (6 bases). The germline V and J ends were trimmed by 0 bases and 0 bases, with 12 bases remaining between them. CDR3 size: 17 residues. Per germline, CDR1 MGHRA and CDR2 YSYEKL. The CDR3 reads CASSQDETGYSNQPQHF. DNA of the CDR3: TGCGCCAGCAGCCAAGATGAGACAGGTTATAGCAATCAGCCCCAGCATTTT.